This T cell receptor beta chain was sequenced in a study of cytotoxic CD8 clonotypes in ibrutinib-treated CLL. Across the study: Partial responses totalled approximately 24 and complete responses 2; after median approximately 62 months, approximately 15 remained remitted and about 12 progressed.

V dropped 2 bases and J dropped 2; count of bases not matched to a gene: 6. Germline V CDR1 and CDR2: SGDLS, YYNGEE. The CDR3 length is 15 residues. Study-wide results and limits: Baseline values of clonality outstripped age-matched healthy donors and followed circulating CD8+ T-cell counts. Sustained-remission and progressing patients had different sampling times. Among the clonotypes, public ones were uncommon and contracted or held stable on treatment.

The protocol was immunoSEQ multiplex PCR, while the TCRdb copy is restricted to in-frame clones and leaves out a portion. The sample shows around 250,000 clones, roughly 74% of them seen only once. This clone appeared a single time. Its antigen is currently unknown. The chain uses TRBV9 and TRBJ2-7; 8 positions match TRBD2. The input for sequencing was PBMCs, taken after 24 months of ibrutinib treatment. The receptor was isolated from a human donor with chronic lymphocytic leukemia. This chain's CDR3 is CASSVGGGFPYEQYF. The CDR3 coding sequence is TGTGCCAGCAGCGTCGGGGGGGGGTTCCCCTACGAGCAGTACTTC.